The next 14 T cell receptor beta chains were all read from a single sample in a study of shared T cell receptors in the human thymus. This table comes from immunoSEQ multiplex PCR, and its TCRdb copy is limited to in-frame clones, with some not included. The sample comprises under 450,000 clones, approximately 95% of which are singletons, and roughly 0.02% rests with the top ten. The sample comprised thymocytes. The origin of the receptors is a human donor.

The chain links TRBV5-1 to TRBJ1-1; D is uncertain. V was shortened by 2 bases and J by 0 bases, with 8 bases between the two germline ends. The CDR3 extends over 14 amino acids. The germline CDR1 and CDR2 sequences are SGHRS and YFSETQ. CDR3 region: CASSFAKVNTEAFF. CDR3 sequence (DNA): TGCGCCAGCAGCTTCGCAAAAGTGAACACTGAAGCTTTCTTT. The variable domain in full, with the rest retrieved from reference TRBV5-1 and TRBJ1-1, is KAGVTQTPRYLIKTRGQQVTLSCSPISGHRSVSWYQQTPGQGLQFLFEYFSETQRNKGNFPGRFSGRQFSNSRSEMNVSTLELGDSALYLCASSFAKVNTEAFFGQGTRLTVV.

V gene TRBV30 combines with J gene TRBJ2-2; the D gene is possibly TRBD1 (5 bases). The CDR3 loop spans 15 amino acids. Germline V lookup: CDR1 GTSNPN, CDR2 SVGIG (reference sequence). Trimming left V 5 bases short and J 4 bases short, with 17 bases between. CDR3 residues: CAWGTGIVGTGELFF. The CDR3 DNA sequence: TGTGCCTGGGGTACAGGAATCGTGGGCACCGGGGAGCTGTTTTTT.

This clone was counted once. DNA of the CDR3: TGTGCCAGCAGCAGAAGGGGGGAAGGAAACAATCAGCCCCAGCATTTT. Translation: CASSRRGEGNNQPQHF. This sequence joins TRBV5-8 and TRBJ1-5; a weak D match, TRBD1 (6 bases). Germline V lookup: CDR1 SGHTS, CDR2 YDEGEE. The CDR3 extends over 16 amino acids. Trimming pared 4 bases from V and 3 bases from J, leaving 17 bases between.

This clone occurred once. The chain joins TRBV7-8 to TRBJ2-7; D may be TRBD1 or TRBD2 (5 bases each). This CDR3 spans 17 amino acids. Germline V CDR1 and CDR2: SGHVS, FQNEAQ. Trimming took 6 bases from V and 4 from J, leaving 25 bases between them. CDR3 loop: CASRSNRDVRPPYEQYF. Here the CDR3 DNA reads TGTGCCAGCAGATCAAACCGGGACGTCCGCCCTCCTTACGAGCAGTACTTC.

The chain recombines TRBV28 with TRBJ1-2; tentatively, D is TRBD1 (5 bases). Deletions cut 6 bases from V and 4 bases from J, with 9 bases between. The CDR3 is 12 amino acids. Germline loops: CDR1 MDHEN, CDR2 SYDVKM. This CDR3 reads CASREGPYGYTF. The CDR3 nucleotides read TGTGCCAGCAGGGAGGGGCCCTATGGCTACACCTTC.

The rearrangement links TRBV28 to TRBJ1-3, with D unresolved. The germline V gene encodes CDR1 MDHEN and CDR2 SYDVKM. V dropped 9 bases and J dropped 0 bases, with 3 bases sitting between them. This CDR3 region has 11 residues. CDR3 coding DNA: TGTGCCAGTCGCTCTGGAAACACCATATATTTT. Encoded protein: CASRSGNTIYF.

The V and J genes are TRBV19 and TRBJ2-5; 15 positions match TRBD2. Germline CDR1 is LNHDA and CDR2 is SQIVND (reference sequence). With 10 bases clipped from V and 5 bases from J, the junction kept 11 bases outside the gene matches. There are 16 residues in the CDR3. CDR3 nucleotides: TGTGCCACCGTGGGACTAGCGGGAGGCATTAGGGAGACCCAGTACTTC. Translated: CATVGLAGGIRETQYF.

This clone came up once. V usage is TRBV29-1 and J usage is TRBJ1-1; TRBD1 aligns across 11 bases. The CDR3 spans 17 residues. V trimming: 1 base; J trimming: 3 bases; junction bases outside the gene matches: 10. CDR1 and CDR2 (germline): SQVTM, ANQGSEA. The CDR3 is CSVEVNRDRGVYTEAFF. The CDR3 DNA is TGCAGCGTTGAAGTTAACCGGGACAGGGGGGTGTACACTGAAGCTTTCTTT. The complete variable domain, with remaining parts taken from reference TRBV29-1 and TRBJ1-1, reads SAVISQKPSRDICQRGTSLTIQCQVDSQVTMMFWYRQQPGQSLTLIATANQGSEATYESGFVIDKFPISRPNLTFSTLTVSNMSPEDSSIYLCSVEVNRDRGVYTEAFFGQGTRLTVV.

This clone occurred once. This chain links TRBV5-1 with TRBJ2-1, with 8 positions matching TRBD2. J gave up 3 bases and V 3 bases, and 8 bases lay outside the gene matches. CDR1 and CDR2 (germline): SGHRS, YFSETQ. The CDR3 extends over 16 amino acids. The CDR3 bases are TGCGCCAGCAGCTGGGCGTTTGGGACTAGCTACAATGAGCAGTTCTTC. Translated, it gives CASSWAFGTSYNEQFF. The whole variable domain, filled in from reference TRBV5-1 and TRBJ2-1, reads KAGVTQTPRYLIKTRGQQVTLSCSPISGHRSVSWYQQTPGQGLQFLFEYFSETQRNKGNFPGRFSGRQFSNSRSEMNVSTLELGDSALYLCASSWAFGTSYNEQFFGPGTRLTVL.

The chain is built from TRBV7-2 and TRBJ2-5; no clear D. The V end lost 3 bases, the J end lost 5 bases, and 7 bases lay between the germline ends. Germline assignment: CDR1 SGHTA and CDR2 FQGNSA. The CDR3 is 12 amino acids. CDR3 region: CASSFKSETQYF. DNA for the CDR3: TGTGCCAGCAGCTTTAAGTCCGAGACCCAGTACTTC.

This sequence joins TRBV19 and TRBJ1-5, with TRBD1 matching 11 bases. The CDR3 sequence is 18 residues long. The junction had 12 bases not matched to a gene; V was cut back by 6 bases and J by 2 bases. Germline CDR1 is LNHDA and CDR2 is SQIVND (reference sequence). CDR3 residues: CASSRTGGGSWGNQPQHF. The DNA for the CDR3 is TGTGCCAGTAGCCGGACAGGGGGCGGATCGTGGGGCAATCAGCCCCAGCATTTT.

This chain uses TRBV7-2 with TRBJ1-5; TRBD1 might be the D (6 bases). Trimming pared 5 bases from V and 0 bases from J, leaving 11 bases between. The CDR3 covers 15 residues. CDR1 is SGHTA and CDR2 is FQGNSA in the germline V gene. CDR3 in DNA: TGTGCCAGCAGCAGAAACAGGGATAGCAATCAGCCCCAGCATTTT. This gives the protein CASSRNRDSNQPQHF.

The rearrangement joins TRBV7-2 to TRBJ1-1; weak D call: TRBD1 (5 bases). Trimming pared 4 bases from V and 1 base from J, leaving 10 bases between. From germline, CDR1 is SGHTA and CDR2 FQGNSA. CDR3 size: 14 residues. The CDR3 loop reads CASSYGAGNTEAFF. DNA for the CDR3: TGTGCCAGCAGCTACGGGGCTGGGAACACTGAAGCTTTCTTT. Complete variable domain (other parts from reference TRBV7-2 and TRBJ1-1): GAGVSQSPSNKVTEKGKDVELRCDPISGHTALYWYRQSLGQGLEFLIYFQGNSAPDKSGLPSDRFSAERTGGSVSTLTIQRTQQEDSAVYLCASSYGAGNTEAFFGQGTRLTVV.

The chain uses TRBV19 and TRBJ2-2; D remains unclear. The germline gives CDR1 LNHDA, CDR2 SQIVND (reference sequence). This CDR3 has 14 residues. V was pared by 9 bases and J by 1 base, with 12 bases between. The CDR3, as DNA: TGTGCCAGGTCCCTATCGATGAACACCGGGGAGCTGTTTTTT. Its protein product is CARSLSMNTGELFF.